These 17 T cell receptor beta chains share one sample of origin, sequenced in a study of T cell responses to AZD1222 COVID-19 vaccine. Sequencing was performed with immunoSEQ multiplex PCR; in TCRdb, only in-frame clones are kept and a portion is missing. The data hold tens of thousands of clones, with around nine tenths observed a single time. The sample consisted of peripheral blood, taken on day 0 of MenACWY control vaccination. The receptors shown here come from an adult in good health.

This clone appeared a single time. The chain's CDR3 is CASSFVGKETQYF. The CDR3 DNA follows: TGTGCCAGCAGTTTCGTCGGAAAAGAGACCCAGTACTTC. The chain recombines TRBV12-3 or TRBV12-4 with TRBJ2-5; D uncertain. The CDR3 loop spans 13 amino acids. V was shortened by 3 bases and J by 3 bases, with 8 bases between the two germline ends.

This sequence joins TRBV6-5 and TRBJ1-2; tentatively, D is TRBD1 (5 bases). Trimming took 9 bases from V and 6 from J, leaving 23 bases between them. The CDR3 contains 15 residues. Looked up from germline, CDR1 is MNHEY and CDR2 is SVGAGI. The CDR3, as DNA: TGTGCCAGTTCAACCGGGACCCCTGTTAGGCATGGCTACACCTTC. Protein sequence: CASSTGTPVRHGYTF.

This sequence joins TRBV6-5 and TRBJ1-1, with a tentative D call TRBD1 (6 bases). Trimming took 0 bases from V and 6 from J, leaving 8 bases between them. The CDR3 extends over 13 amino acids. CDR1 is MNHEY and CDR2 is SVGAGI in the germline V gene. CDR3 bases: TGTGCCAGCAGTTACTCGAAGGGGGCTGAAGCTTTCTTT. Encoded protein: CASSYSKGAEAFF.

This clone showed up just once. V is TRBV28 and J is TRBJ2-1, with TRBD2 matching 7 bases. The J segment lost 4 bases and the V segment lost 5 bases, leaving 11 bases of the junction unmatched. Germline V lookup: CDR1 MDHEN, CDR2 SYDVKM. The CDR3 has 16 amino acids. This CDR3 reads CASSPTTGTIYNEQFF. As DNA, the CDR3 is TGTGCCAGCAGTCCTACTACCGGGACTATTTACAATGAGCAGTTCTTC.

The J gene is TRBJ1-3, the V gene TRBV18; the D is unclear. CDR3 length equals 13 residues. Germline V CDR1 and CDR2: KGHSH, LQKENI. V lost 3 bases and J 5 bases, leaving 8 bases between the germline ends. CDR3 residues: CASSPIDRNTIYF. The CDR3 region has the DNA TGTGCCAGCTCACCGATTGACAGAAACACCATATATTTT.

This sequence joins TRBV6-2 or TRBV6-3 and TRBJ1-4, with a possible D match to TRBD1 (5 bases). This CDR3 contains 16 residues. V shed 3 bases and J shed 7 bases, with 18 bases lying between them. CDR1 MNHEY and CDR2 SVGEGT come from the germline V gene. The CDR3 DNA is TGTGCCAGCAGTTATCCGGGGGGAAGGATCCGTGAAAAACTGTTTTTT. Its translation is CASSYPGGRIREKLFF.

The chain is built from TRBV5-1 and TRBJ1-2; D is possibly TRBD1 (6 bases). The ends were cut back, 4 bases at V and 8 bases at J, with 18 bases in the middle. The V gene's germline CDR1 is SGHRS and CDR2 YFSETQ. The CDR3 has 14 amino acids. Here the CDR3 reads CASSPLQGGSGYTF. Written as DNA, the CDR3 is TGCGCCAGCAGCCCCCTACAGGGAGGATCCGGCTACACCTTC.

This clone was found once. J is TRBJ1-1 and V is TRBV7-3; D is uncertain. Germline loops: CDR1 SGHTA, CDR2 FQGTGA. The germline V and J ends were trimmed by 3 bases and 0 bases, with 8 bases remaining between them. The CDR3 is 14 amino acids. DNA for the CDR3: TGTGCCAGCAGCTTTACCACATTGAACACTGAAGCTTTCTTT. Translated: CASSFTTLNTEAFF.

The CDR3 DNA reads TGTGCCAGCAGCCTGGACAGAACCGGGGAGCTGTTTTTT. Translated, it gives CASSLDRTGELFF. The genes are TRBV6-2 or TRBV6-3 and TRBJ2-2, with a possible D match to TRBD1 (6 bases). V lost 6 bases and J lost 5, with 10 bases in between. The CDR3 is 13 amino acids. Looked up from germline, CDR1 is MNHEY and CDR2 is SVGEGT.

V usage is TRBV6-2 or TRBV6-3 and J usage is TRBJ2-1; TRBD2 matches 12 bases. The CDR3 is 21 amino acids. V shed 2 bases, J shed 0 bases, and the junction held 14 bases outside the gene matches. CDR1 is MNHEY, CDR2 SVGEGT, per germline. The CDR3 reads CASSYGEGASGRASSYNEQFF. Written as DNA, the CDR3 is TGTGCCAGCAGTTACGGGGAGGGGGCTAGCGGGAGGGCCAGCTCCTACAATGAGCAGTTCTTC.

V usage is TRBV6-6 and J usage is TRBJ2-2; no definite D call. The germline CDR1 and CDR2 sequences are MNHNY and SVGAGI (reference sequence). This CDR3 contains 16 residues. The V and J ends lost 2 bases and 6 bases respectively, with 16 bases between them. In DNA form, the CDR3 reads TGTGCCAGCAGTTACCCCAGTCAAGAACGATCCGGGGAGCTGTTTTTT. As protein: CASSYPSQERSGELFF.

The sample holds a few counts of this clone. The chain recombines TRBV4-1 with TRBJ1-1; tentative D call: TRBD1 (6 bases). The germline V gene encodes CDR1 MGHRA and CDR2 YSYEKL. The V end lost 1 base, the J end lost 0 bases, and 15 bases lay between the germline ends. The CDR3 is 17 amino acids. This CDR3 is CASSQGWMDSMNTEAFF. The CDR3 coding sequence is TGCGCCAGCAGCCAAGGTTGGATGGACAGCATGAACACTGAAGCTTTCTTT.

The CDR3 coding sequence is TGTGCCAGCAGCGCGGGGGGATTAGACAGGGGCGACGAGCAGTACTTC. Translated: CASSAGGLDRGDEQYF. V is TRBV14 and J is TRBJ2-7; D may match TRBD1 or TRBD2 (8 bases each). Trimming shortened V by 5 bases and J by 5 bases, and 22 bases separated the two germline ends. This CDR3 comprises 16 residues. Germline V lookup: CDR1 SGHDN, CDR2 FVKESK. The full variable domain, completed using reference TRBV14 and TRBJ2-7, is EAGVTQFPSHSVIEKGQTVTLRCDPISGHDNLYWYRRVMGKEIKFLLHFVKESKQDESGMPNNRFLAERTGGTYSTLKVQPAELEDSGVYFCASSAGGLDRGDEQYFGPGTRLTVT.

This clone was picked up a small number of times. The chain joins TRBV7-9 to TRBJ2-3; 8 bases map to TRBD2. The CDR3 is 18 amino acids. Germline loops: CDR1 SEHNR, CDR2 FQNEAQ (reference sequence). V was clipped by 5 bases and J by 4 bases; unmatched bases: 17. The CDR3 region is CASSLGWLREEDADTQYF. The DNA for the CDR3 is TGTGCCAGCAGCCTAGGATGGTTGCGGGAGGAGGATGCAGATACGCAGTATTTT.

The V gene is TRBV28, the J gene TRBJ2-1; the D is unclear. The germline V gene has CDR1 MDHEN and CDR2 SYDVKM. With 10 bases removed from V and 1 base from J, the gap between germline ends came to 14 bases. The CDR3 is 14 residues long. The CDR3 sequence: CATRRGYSYNEQFF. CDR3 bases: TGTGCCACCCGACGCGGCTATTCCTACAATGAGCAGTTCTTC.

This rearrangement joins TRBV3-1 (or the pseudogene TRBV3-2) to TRBJ2-7; TRBD2 is a possible D gene (7 bases). The CDR3 is 14 amino acids. Trimming shortened V by 4 bases and J by 4 bases, and 14 bases separated the two germline ends. The germline V gene has CDR1 LGHDT and CDR2 YNNKEL (reference sequence). The chain's CDR3 is CASSRSGGGYEQYF. In DNA form, the CDR3 reads TGTGCCAGCAGCCGATCGGGGGGCGGGTACGAGCAGTACTTC.

The chain recombines TRBV12-3 or TRBV12-4 with TRBJ1-4; D uncertain. The CDR3 covers 12 residues. Trimming removed 6 bases at V and 8 bases at J, with 10 bases between. CDR3 bases: TGTGCCAGCAGAACTCTCGGGGAAAAACTGTTTTTT. It translates to CASRTLGEKLFF.